A selection of T cell receptor beta chains follows, all from one sample in a study of OX40 agonist ivuxolimab in advanced cancers. Sequencing used immunoSEQ multiplex PCR; TCRdb keeps in-frame clones, though not all of them. The data contain around 110,000 clones, 75% to 95% of them singletons. Sequencing used CD4+ or CD8+ T cells sorted from blood, obtained in a trial of the OX40 agonist ivuxolimab. All receptors come from an adult with an advanced solid tumor such as melanoma, head and neck, liver or kidney cancer. The CDR3 runs from the conserved cysteine through the conserved F or W. A D gene is named only where the DNA matches it firmly. Clone size appears in some rows only: once, few, many, or a class for an expanded clone.

d_call,j_call,v_call,clone_size,cdr3_aa,cdr3_nt
TRBD1,TRBJ1-2,TRBV10-1,NA,CASSEGQGSRGYTF,TGCGCCAGCAGTGAGGGACAGGGGAGCCGTGGCTACACCTTC
TRBD1,TRBJ1-1,TRBV28,NA,CASSFQGERLGEAFF,TGTGCCAGCAGTTTCCAGGGGGAAAGGTTGGGTGAAGCTTTCTTT
NA,TRBJ2-3,TRBV6-5,NA,CASSSLRRDNTDTQYF,TGTGCCAGCAGTTCCCTCAGACGGGACAACACAGATACGCAGTATTTT
NA,TRBJ1-5,TRBV6-1,NA,CASRTSYSNQPQHF,TGTGCCAGCAGGACTTCGTATAGCAATCAGCCCCAGCATTTT
NA,TRBJ2-5,TRBV10-3,NA,CAISGGKETQYF,TGTGCCATCAGTGGGGGGAAAGAGACCCAGTACTTC
NA,TRBJ2-3,TRBV11-2,NA,CASSPGGPGDTQYF,TGTGCCAGCTCCCCAGGGGGGCCGGGAGATACGCAGTATTTT
TRBD1,TRBJ1-2,TRBV28,few,CASSRTGAEYGYTF,TGTGCCAGCAGTAGGACAGGGGCCGAATATGGCTACACCTTC
NA,TRBJ2-7,TRBV19,NA,CASRGQGLTEQYF,TGTGCCAGTAGAGGTCAGGGTCTAACCGAGCAGTACTTC
NA,TRBJ2-7,TRBV28,NA,CASSLPTGPHEQYF,TGTGCCAGCAGTTTGCCCACGGGACCCCACGAGCAGTACTTC
NA,TRBJ2-7,TRBV5-8,NA,CASSLSGGRYEQYF,TGTGCCAGCAGCCTCTCGGGGGGCAGGTACGAGCAGTACTTC
NA,TRBJ1-3,TRBV6-1,NA,CASRGWFSGNTIYF,TGTGCCAGCAGGGGGTGGTTCTCTGGAAACACCATATATTTT
TRBD1,TRBJ2-7,TRBV5-3,NA,CARSQGQGRDEQYF,TGTGCCAGAAGCCAAGGACAGGGGAGAGACGAGCAGTACTTC
TRBD1,TRBJ2-7,TRBV4-1,NA,CASSSPGQGSGEQYF,TGCGCCAGCAGCTCTCCGGGACAGGGATCGGGCGAGCAGTACTTC
NA,TRBJ2-5,TRBV5-6,NA,CASSSRGQETQYF,TGTGCCAGCAGCTCTAGGGGTCAGGAGACCCAGTACTTC
TRBD1,TRBJ1-1,TRBV6-4,NA,CASSDQLDRASDTEAFF,TGTGCCAGCAGTGACCAGCTGGACAGGGCAAGTGACACTGAAGCTTTCTTT
NA,TRBJ1-2,TRBV28,few,CASGFVLTYGYTF,TGTGCCAGCGGGTTCGTCCTCACCTATGGCTACACCTTC
TRBD1,TRBJ1-6,TRBV4-2,few,CASSQEGQGRSPLHF,TGTGCCAGCAGCCAAGAGGGACAGGGGCGTTCACCCCTCCACTTT
TRBD1,TRBJ1-2,TRBV28,NA,CASSPGQGDGYTF,TGTGCCAGCAGTCCGGGACAGGGGGATGGCTACACCTTC
NA,TRBJ2-1,TRBV7-2,NA,CASSPSSGRDGEQFF,TGTGCCAGCAGCCCTTCTTCCGGCCGGGACGGTGAGCAGTTCTTC
NA,TRBJ1-5,TRBV18,NA,CASSPRLQGGDQPQHF,TGTGCCAGCTCACCACGGCTACAGGGCGGTGATCAGCCCCAGCATTTT
TRBD2,TRBJ2-1,TRBV9,NA,CASSGRLAGFDEQFF,TGTGCCAGCAGCGGGCGACTAGCGGGCTTCGATGAGCAGTTCTTC
NA,TRBJ1-2,TRBV30,NA,CAWSVEYGYTF,TGTGCCTGGAGTGTAGAGTATGGCTACACCTTC
TRBD2,TRBJ2-7,TRBV27,NA,CASSSGLAGLYEQYF,TGTGCCAGCAGTTCGGGACTAGCGGGACTCTACGAGCAGTACTTC
NA,TRBJ1-5,TRBV19,NA,CASSPDSRPQHF,TGTGCCAGTAGTCCAGATTCTCGGCCCCAGCATTTT
NA,TRBJ2-1,TRBV6-4,NA,CARQGYPFNEQFF,TGTGCCAGGCAGGGGTACCCTTTCAATGAGCAGTTCTTC
NA,TRBJ2-3,TRBV7-9,NA,CASSLGVDTQYF,TGTGCCAGCAGCTTAGGCGTAGATACGCAGTATTTT
NA,TRBJ2-1,TRBV11-2,NA,CASSLAGPKYNEQFF,TGTGCCAGCAGCTTAGCCGGGCCTAAGTACAATGAGCAGTTCTTC
NA,TRBJ1-1,TRBV10-3,NA,CAISDGNTEAFF,TGTGCCATCAGTGACGGGAACACTGAAGCTTTCTTT
NA,TRBJ2-1,TRBV4-3,NA,CASSQAPPYNEQFF,TGCGCCAGCAGCCAAGCCCCCCCCTACAATGAGCAGTTCTTC
TRBD1,TRBJ1-1,TRBV9,NA,CASSQGDTEAFF,TGTGCCAGCAGCCAGGGGGACACTGAAGCTTTCTTT
TRBD1,TRBJ1-1,TRBV11-2,NA,CASSLRQGAVAEAFF,TGTGCCAGCAGCTTAAGACAGGGGGCTGTAGCTGAAGCTTTCTTT
NA,TRBJ1-1,TRBV30,NA,CAFKRRVHTEAFF,TGTGCCTTCAAGAGGAGGGTTCACACTGAAGCTTTCTTT
TRBD1,TRBJ1-1,TRBV19,NA,CASGQQGADTEAFF,TGTGCCAGTGGGCAACAGGGGGCAGATACTGAAGCTTTCTTT
NA,TRBJ2-3,TRBV11-3,NA,CASSSGPTLWDTQYF,TGTGCCAGCAGCTCGGGACCGACTCTCTGGGATACGCAGTATTTT
NA,TRBJ2-6,TRBV27,NA,CASSYTTGALLGANVLTF,TGTGCCAGCAGTTATACAACAGGTGCACTTTTAGGGGCCAACGTCCTGACTTTC
NA,TRBJ2-7,TRBV5-5,once,CASSLPGNHEQYF,TGTGCCAGCAGCTTGCCGGGAAATCACGAGCAGTACTTC
NA,TRBJ1-4,TRBV7-9,NA,CASSFSLGPNEKLFF,TGTGCCAGCAGCTTTTCTCTCGGGCCTAATGAAAAACTGTTTTTT
TRBD1,TRBJ2-2,TRBV27,once,CASRPGQYGELFF,TGTGCCAGCAGGCCGGGACAGTACGGGGAGCTGTTTTTT
TRBD2,TRBJ2-2,TRBV28,NA,CASSFGGGLAGGNTGELFF,TGTGCCAGCAGTTTCGGCGGGGGACTAGCGGGGGGGAACACCGGGGAGCTGTTTTTT
NA,TRBJ2-3,TRBV6-5,NA,CASRPHGDDTQYF,TGTGCCAGCAGGCCTCATGGGGATGATACGCAGTATTTT
NA,TRBJ2-2,TRBV7-2,few,CASSPRSNGELFF,TGTGCCAGCAGCCCACGGTCAAACGGGGAGCTGTTTTTT
NA,TRBJ2-3,TRBV6-5,NA,CASSFSGGGTDTQYF,TGTGCCAGCAGTTTCTCGGGGGGCGGCACAGATACGCAGTATTTT
NA,TRBJ1-6,TRBV19,few,CASKAFQDSPLHF,TGTGCCAGTAAAGCGTTTCAGGATTCACCCCTCCACTTT
TRBD1,TRBJ2-5,TRBV29-1,NA,CSVRQGEETQYF,TGCAGCGTTAGGCAGGGGGAAGAGACCCAGTACTTC
TRBD1,TRBJ1-4,TRBV7-3,NA,CASSPQPQGQGSEKLFF,TGTGCCAGCAGCCCACAACCCCAGGGACAGGGCTCTGAAAAACTGTTTTTT
NA,TRBJ2-3,TRBV5-1,once,CASSYAGATDTQYF,TGCGCCAGCAGCTACGCCGGCGCCACAGATACGCAGTATTTT
NA,TRBJ2-7,TRBV7-9,NA,CASSLGGSAYEQYF,TGTGCCAGCAGCTTAGGGGGCAGCGCCTACGAGCAGTACTTC
TRBD1,TRBJ1-1,TRBV29-1,NA,CSVGDRGRNTEAFF,TGCAGCGTTGGAGACAGGGGGCGAAACACTGAAGCTTTCTTT
TRBD1,TRBJ1-2,TRBV9,few,CASSNSLLRQGAGGYTF,TGTGCCAGCAGCAACAGCCTCCTGAGGCAGGGGGCGGGCGGCTACACCTTC